This T cell receptor (beta chain) was observed in a study of blood T cell repertoires in COVID-19. Across the study: Samples taken during acute and convalescent COVID-19 were collected in the United States, Italy and Spain. Sources were T cells, B-cell-depleted T cells, or PBMCs; the material itself was cDNA or gDNA.

CDR3 length equals 14 residues. Germline CDR1 reads MGHDK; CDR2 reads SYGVNS. The V end was cut by 5 bases, the J end by 5 bases, with 14 bases between. Seattle's enrolled individuals joined amid active infection and were then monitored longitudinally. As originally analysed: Amplification of reference gene primers was used by the study to estimate nucleated cell counts. Repertoires were generated with immunoSEQ multiplex PCR, while TCRdb's copy carries only in-frame clones and drops some. The D gene and trimming were derived from the DNA, and the V and J assignments and clone size from that table. The sample carries around 320,000 clones, under 90% recorded once.

The material sequenced was peripheral blood. The chain joins TRBV25-1 to TRBJ2-3; D gene unclear. This sequence was found in a woman in her twenties or thirties with COVID-19, enrolled during active disease. DNA for the CDR3: TGTGCCAGCAGTTCATGGAGAGTGGGAGATACGCAGTATTTT. The encoded protein is CASSSWRVGDTQYF.